A single count supports the clone carrying this T cell receptor beta chain. The target antigen is unknown. The CDR3 length is 17 residues. The trim removed 5 bases at V and 2 bases at J, leaving 11 bases unmatched. The germline V gene encodes CDR1 MNHEY and CDR2 SMNVEV (reference sequence). PCR was performed using 60 Vbeta and 13 Jbeta primers. Produced via immunoSEQ multiplex PCR; TCRdb's table is partial and in-frame only. The sample includes about 210,000 clones, approximately 83% of them seen just once. The data originate from a study of cytomegalovirus exposure and HLA in healthy donors. General study points: Further analysis, carried out later, found HLA-associated TCR beta chains more clonally expanded than equally common other chains. Most TCR sequences were seen very rarely across donors, but some public TCRs occurred in many.

The genes are TRBV27 and TRBJ2-3; 9 bases are a match to TRBD1. The sample consisted of PBMCs. The receptor comes from a woman between 50 and 59 years old in good health and CMV-seropositive. The CDR3 region has the DNA TGTGCCAGCAGTCAAAGGATAAACAGGGGGCTCACAGATACGCAGTATTTT. Translation: CASSQRINRGLTDTQYF.